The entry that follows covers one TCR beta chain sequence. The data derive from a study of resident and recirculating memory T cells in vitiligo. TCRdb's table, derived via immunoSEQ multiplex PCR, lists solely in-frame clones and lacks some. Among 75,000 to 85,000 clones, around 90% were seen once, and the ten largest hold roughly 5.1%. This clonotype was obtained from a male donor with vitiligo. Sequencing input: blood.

DNA for the CDR3: TGCGCCAGCAGCCGGCCAGGGGGGGACAGGGTAGGTCCCCTCGGTGGCTACACCTTC. This codes for CASSRPGGDRVGPLGGYTF. The gene calls are TRBV4-1 and TRBJ1-2, with 9 bases identical to TRBD1. CDR1 and CDR2 from the germline V gene are MGHRA and YSYEKL. Germline trimming cut 4 bases from V and 7 bases from J; bases unmatched to any gene: 22. The CDR3 contains 19 residues.